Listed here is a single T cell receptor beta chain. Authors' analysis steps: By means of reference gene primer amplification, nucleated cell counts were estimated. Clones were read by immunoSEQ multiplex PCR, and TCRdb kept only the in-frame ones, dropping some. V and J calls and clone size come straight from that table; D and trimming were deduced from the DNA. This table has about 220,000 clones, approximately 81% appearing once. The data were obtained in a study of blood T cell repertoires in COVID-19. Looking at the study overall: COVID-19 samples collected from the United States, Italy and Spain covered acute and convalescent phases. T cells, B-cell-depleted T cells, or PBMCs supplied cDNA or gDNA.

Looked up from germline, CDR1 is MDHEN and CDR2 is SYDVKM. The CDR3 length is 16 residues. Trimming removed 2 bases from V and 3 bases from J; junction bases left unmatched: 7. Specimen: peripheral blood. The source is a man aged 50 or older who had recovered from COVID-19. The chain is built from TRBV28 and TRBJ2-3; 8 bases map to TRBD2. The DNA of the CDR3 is TGTGCCAGCAGTTTAAGCGGTAGCGGGAAGACAGATACGCAGTATTTT. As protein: CASSLSGSGKTDTQYF.